One and the same sample provided the 27 T cell receptor beta chains below, sequenced in a study of cytomegalovirus exposure and HLA in healthy donors (dated by TCRdb to about 2017). The library relied on the immunoSEQ multiplex PCR assay. For the multiplex PCR, a mixture combining 60 forward primers for TCR Vbeta segments and 13 reverse primers for TCR Jbeta segments was used. Sourced from immuneACCESS, this table was stored by TCRdb with only in-frame sequences that have V and J called. A share of the clones is absent; for the studies checked, an unresolved V gene accounts for under half, and the remainder has no known explanation. The sample's records list roughly 88,000 clones. The ten largest account for 15% of the sample. Sequencing was performed on PBMCs. The source is a man in his fifties or sixties in good health and CMV-seropositive.

V usage is TRBV30 and J usage is TRBJ2-7, with a weak D call TRBD1 (6 bases). The V gene's germline CDR1 is GTSNPN and CDR2 SVGIG (reference sequence). V lost 2 bases, J lost 4 bases, and 18 bases lay in between. The CDR3 covers 15 residues. As DNA, the CDR3 is TGTGCCTGGAGTCAAGGGGGTCAGGGGCGGTACGAGCAGTACTTC. Protein product: CAWSQGGQGRYEQYF.

The chain employs TRBV30 and TRBJ2-3, with TRBD1 identical over 7 bases. CDR1 GTSNPN and CDR2 SVGIG come from the germline V gene (reference sequence). The ends lost 7 bases at V and 4 bases at J; junction bases unmatched: 8. The CDR3 consists of 13 residues. This CDR3 reads CAYSKGASDTQYF. DNA for the CDR3: TGTGCCTACTCGAAGGGGGCGTCAGATACGCAGTATTTT.

CDR3 in amino acids: CASSQTGLAGRTSYNEQFF. The CDR3 nucleotides are TGTGCCAGCAGCCAAACCGGACTAGCGGGACGCACATCCTACAATGAGCAGTTCTTC. The chain combines TRBV7-9 with TRBJ2-1; 12 nucleotides align to TRBD2. Per germline, CDR1 SEHNR and CDR2 FQNEAQ (reference sequence). This CDR3 has 19 amino acids. V dropped 5 bases and J dropped 1; count of bases not matched to a gene: 12.

This chain links TRBV27 with TRBJ1-1; perhaps TRBD1 as D (6 bases). V lost 9 bases and J 0 bases, leaving 8 bases between the germline ends. Germline V lookup: CDR1 MNHEY, CDR2 SMNVEV (reference sequence). CDR3 length: 12 amino acids. CDR3 residues: CASGQMNTEAFF. CDR3 nucleotide sequence: TGTGCCAGTGGACAGATGAACACTGAAGCTTTCTTT.

The chain joins TRBV12-5 to TRBJ1-1, with D perhaps TRBD1 (6 bases). CDR3 size: 12 residues. Per the germline V gene, CDR1 is LGHNT and CDR2 is FRNRAP. The V end lost 6 bases, the J end lost 5 bases, and 10 bases lay between the germline ends. CDR3: CASGQGSTEAFF. The DNA for the CDR3 is TGTGCTAGTGGACAGGGTTCGACTGAAGCTTTCTTT.

The V gene is TRBV11-3, the J gene TRBJ2-7, with D possibly matching TRBD2 (6 bases). CDR1 is SGHNT, CDR2 YENEEA, per germline. V gave up 2 bases and J gave up 2 bases, with 10 bases separating them. This CDR3 is 14 amino acids long. The DNA of the CDR3 is TGTGCCAGCAGCTTACACGGGAGTCCCTACGAGCAGTACTTC. It codes for CASSLHGSPYEQYF.

The J gene is TRBJ1-1, the V gene TRBV9, with D maybe TRBD1 (5 bases). Germline CDR1 SGDLS, CDR2 YYNGEE. The CDR3 extends over 14 amino acids. The V gene lost 5 bases and the J gene lost 1 base, with 12 bases spanning the gap. CDR3 region: CASRPGLGNTEAFF. The DNA of the CDR3 is TGTGCCAGCAGACCAGGGTTAGGGAACACTGAAGCTTTCTTT.

This chain links TRBV18 with TRBJ2-1; weak D call: TRBD1 (6 bases). Germline V gene lookup returns CDR1 KGHSH and CDR2 LQKENI. Trimming pared 2 bases from V and 8 bases from J, leaving 13 bases between. The CDR3 has 14 amino acids. CDR3 sequence (DNA): TGTGCCAGCTCACCAGGGACCCAGGGGTATGAGCAGTTCTTC. Protein: CASSPGTQGYEQFF.

This sequence joins TRBV11-2 and TRBJ2-1; TRBD2 aligns across 10 bases. The junction had 9 bases not matched to a gene; V was cut back by 5 bases and J by 14 bases. Germline CDR1 reads SGHAT; CDR2 reads FQNNGV. The CDR3 spans 13 residues. The CDR3 sequence is CASSQLLAGDEFF. The DNA of the CDR3 is TGTGCCAGCAGCCAACTTCTAGCGGGAGACGAGTTCTTC. The variable domain in full, with the rest retrieved from reference TRBV11-2 and TRBJ2-1, is EAGVAQSPRYKIIEKRQSVAFWCNPISGHATLYWYQQILGQGPKLLIQFQNNGVVDDSQLPKDRFSAERLKGVDSTLKIQPAKLEDSAVYLCASSQLLAGDEFFGPGTRLTVL.

CDR3 sequence (DNA): TGTGCCAGCAGCTTTCCTCAGGGGCTGGAGACCCAGTACTTC. Its translation: CASSFPQGLETQYF. This chain links TRBV7-2 with TRBJ2-5; possible D gene TRBD1, 6 bases. CDR1 is SGHTA, CDR2 FQGNSA, per germline. Between the trimmed V and J ends, which lost 3 bases and 5 bases, there was a span of 13 bases. The CDR3 sequence is 14 residues long.

The chain couples TRBV5-6 to TRBJ2-1, with TRBD2 identical over 9 bases. V was clipped by 3 bases and J by 7 bases; unmatched bases: 14. Per the germline V gene, CDR1 is SGHDT and CDR2 is YYEEEE. This CDR3 contains 17 residues. The CDR3 DNA sequence: TGTGCCAGCAGCTGGGGACTAGCCCATAGCGCGGGGAATGAGCAGTTCTTC. Translating gives CASSWGLAHSAGNEQFF.

The chain links TRBV7-9 to TRBJ1-2, with no clear D. Trimming removed 3 bases at V and 8 bases at J, with 13 bases between. The CDR3 sequence is 13 residues long. Germline lookup yields CDR1 SEHNR and CDR2 FQNEAQ (reference sequence). The CDR3 DNA is TGTGCCAGCAGCTTCGGGAGTCTGATGGGCTACACCTTC. Translated, it gives CASSFGSLMGYTF.

The chain carries TRBV4-2 and TRBJ1-2, with D maybe TRBD1 (6 bases). V was trimmed by 2 bases and J by 2 bases, leaving 18 bases between them. Germline CDR1 is LGHNA and CDR2 is YNFKEQ. The CDR3 runs to 17 residues. The CDR3 sequence is CASSQKGVRKKNYGYTF. CDR3 coding DNA: TGTGCCAGCAGCCAAAAGGGGGTCCGGAAGAAGAACTATGGCTACACCTTC.

CDR3 DNA sequence: TGCGCCAGCAGTAGGGCAGGGGGCAGCTCCTACGAGCAGTACTTC. It codes for CASSRAGGSSYEQYF. The chain links TRBV5-1 to TRBJ2-7, with 8 bases fitting TRBD1. The J segment lost 0 bases and the V segment lost 5 bases, leaving 7 bases of the junction unmatched. The CDR3 runs to 15 residues. CDR1 and CDR2 (germline): SGHRS, YFSETQ.

The V gene is TRBV18, the J gene TRBJ2-1; D might be TRBD2 (5 bases). From germline, CDR1 is KGHSH and CDR2 LQKENI. This CDR3 is 17 amino acids long. V was shortened by 6 bases and J by 6 bases, with 24 bases between the two germline ends. The CDR3 is CASSLRSASIIINEQFF. Written as DNA, the CDR3 is TGTGCCAGCTCCCTTCGTAGCGCTAGCATCATCATCAATGAGCAGTTCTTC.

This rearrangement joins TRBV6-1 to TRBJ1-2; D perhaps matches TRBD1 (6 bases). This CDR3 has 15 amino acids. CDR1 is MNHNS and CDR2 is SASEGT in the germline V gene. V was shortened by 0 bases and J by 3 bases, with 11 bases between the two germline ends. CDR3 nucleotides: TGTGCCAGCAGTGAAGCGGCCAGGGGACACTATGGCTACACCTTC. Its protein is CASSEAARGHYGYTF.

The rearrangement links TRBV5-6 to TRBJ1-3, with D tentatively TRBD1 (5 bases). The CDR3 runs to 16 residues. V was cut by 2 bases and J by 2 bases, with 14 bases left in between. Germline CDR1 is SGHDT and CDR2 is YYEEEE. The chain's CDR3 is CASSFQPGTTGNTIYF. CDR3 DNA: TGTGCCAGCAGCTTTCAACCCGGGACTACTGGAAACACCATATATTTT.

The V call is TRBV7-2, the J call TRBJ1-4; TRBD1 aligns across 7 bases. V shed 7 bases, J shed 4 bases, and the junction held 3 bases outside the gene matches. CDR1 and CDR2 (germline): SGHTA, FQGNSA. This CDR3 is built from 13 residues. The CDR3 here is CASNNRGNEKLFF. The CDR3 DNA is TGTGCCAGCAACAACAGGGGTAATGAAAAACTGTTTTTT.

The chain carries TRBV7-2 and TRBJ1-2; TRBD1 might be the D (5 bases). The CDR3 contains 16 residues. The V end was cut by 5 bases, the J end by 8 bases, with 24 bases between. Germline V gene data show CDR1 as SGHTA and CDR2 as FQGNSA. The CDR3 region is CASSLTPDNGGEGYTF. CDR3 coding DNA: TGTGCCAGCAGCCTGACCCCGGACAACGGCGGGGAGGGCTACACCTTC.

The V and J genes are TRBV5-1 and TRBJ2-2; 8 positions agree with TRBD2. The CDR3 consists of 16 residues. Germline CDR1 SGHRS, CDR2 YFSETQ. V was pared by 0 bases and J by 7 bases, with 8 bases of the junction left unmatched. CDR3 residues: CASSLAAGRGGGELFF. The CDR3 DNA follows: TGCGCCAGCAGCTTGGCTGCCGGGAGGGGCGGCGGGGAGCTGTTTTTT. Full variable domain (missing parts from reference TRBV5-1 and TRBJ2-2): KAGVTQTPRYLIKTRGQQVTLSCSPISGHRSVSWYQQTPGQGLQFLFEYFSETQRNKGNFPGRFSGRQFSNSRSEMNVSTLELGDSALYLCASSLAAGRGGGELFFGEGSRLTVL.

The V gene is TRBV5-1, the J gene TRBJ1-4, with 8 bases aligning to TRBD1. V shed 4 bases and J 0 bases; nucleotides not matched to a gene: 8. Per the germline V gene, CDR1 is SGHRS and CDR2 is YFSETQ. The CDR3 spans 17 residues. The CDR3 sequence is CASSVQGVVATNEKLFF. The CDR3 region has the DNA TGCGCCAGCAGCGTACAGGGGGTGGTAGCAACTAATGAAAAACTGTTTTTT.

The chain couples TRBV6-6 to TRBJ1-4; possible D gene TRBD1, 5 bases. The germline V gene encodes CDR1 MNHNY and CDR2 SVGAGI (reference sequence). The CDR3 extends over 14 amino acids. V dropped 8 bases and J dropped 10 bases, with 20 bases sitting between them. In nucleotides, the CDR3 is TGTGCCAGCTTTCAGCGGGGGGGGTATGGAAAACTGTTTTTT. As protein: CASFQRGGYGKLFF.

The chain is built from TRBV7-9 and TRBJ1-4, with D uncertain. The CDR3 sequence is 16 residues long. Germline assignment: CDR1 SEHNR and CDR2 FQNEAQ (reference sequence). The ends were cut back, 4 bases at V and 5 bases at J, with 17 bases in the middle. The CDR3 is CASSSPGPLKNEKLFF. The CDR3 nucleotides read TGTGCCAGCAGCTCCCCGGGTCCACTAAAGAATGAAAAACTGTTTTTT.

V and J are TRBV18 and TRBJ1-1; TRBD1 is a possible D gene (5 bases). The CDR3 runs 15 residues. The V gene's germline CDR1 is KGHSH and CDR2 LQKENI. With 1 base removed from V and 0 bases from J, the gap between germline ends came to 9 bases. The CDR3 sequence: CASSPLSGVNTEAFF. The CDR3, as DNA: TGTGCCAGCTCACCACTCTCGGGGGTGAACACTGAAGCTTTCTTT.

This chain joins TRBV29-1 and TRBJ2-1; no firm D call. The CDR3 spans 14 residues. Germline loops: CDR1 SQVTM, CDR2 ANQGSEA. V was cut by 7 bases and J by 0 bases, with 13 bases left in between. The CDR3 bases are TGCAGCGCCGGATTTGGTAACTCCTACAATGAGCAGTTCTTC. This translates into CSAGFGNSYNEQFF.

The chain joins TRBV19 to TRBJ2-7; 7 bases line up with TRBD2. J gave up 7 bases and V 5 bases, and 8 bases lay outside the gene matches. In germline, CDR1 is LNHDA, CDR2 SQIVND (reference sequence). CDR3 length equals 13 residues. This chain's CDR3 is CASSSGLGREQYV. Here the CDR3 DNA reads TGTGCCAGTAGTTCCGGACTAGGACGGGAGCAGTACGTC.

This rearrangement joins TRBV7-2 to TRBJ2-3; 9 bases match TRBD2. CDR1 and CDR2 from the germline V gene are SGHTA and FQGNSA. V was clipped by 5 bases and J by 3 bases; unmatched bases: 3. This CDR3 is built from 14 residues. The CDR3 coding sequence is TGTGCCAGCAGCCCAGGACTAGCGACAGATACGCAGTATTTT. Its protein product is CASSPGLATDTQYF.